The rows below give T cell receptor beta chains drawn from one sample of a study of blood T cell repertoires in COVID-19. Clones were read by immunoSEQ multiplex PCR, and TCRdb kept only the in-frame ones, dropping some. The data contain roughly 250,000 clones, roughly 84% of them singletons. The sequenced sample consisted of peripheral blood. These receptors all stem from a woman aged 40 to 50 who had recovered from COVID-19. Both conserved end residues are part of each CDR3. The D gene is left open where the match is weak. Not all rows give a size; the values are once, few, many and, for expanded clones, a class.

V gene	D gene	J gene	clone size	CDR3 protein	CDR3 DNA
TRBV6-2/TRBV6-3	TRBD2	TRBJ2-7	NA	CASSYSEREYPYEQYF	TGTGCCAGCAGTTACTCCGAGCGGGAGTACCCCTACGAGCAGTACTTC
TRBV2	NA	TRBJ2-7	NA	CASSLQGSDYEQYF	TGTGCCAGCAGTCTTCAGGGATCGGACTACGAGCAGTACTTC
TRBV7-3	NA	TRBJ2-3	NA	CASSPGREADTQYF	TGTGCCAGCAGCCCAGGCAGGGAGGCAGATACGCAGTATTTT
TRBV6-5	TRBD2	TRBJ2-1	NA	CASSRTSNEQFF	TGTGCCAGCAGTCGGACTAGCAATGAGCAGTTCTTC
TRBV7-8	TRBD1	TRBJ1-2	NA	CASTEDRVRGYTF	TGTGCCAGCACCGAGGACAGGGTACGCGGCTACACCTTC
TRBV28	NA	TRBJ1-2	NA	CASSFEVPFMTNYGYTF	TGTGCCAGCAGTTTCGAGGTTCCATTTATGACTAACTATGGCTACACCTTC
TRBV4-3	NA	TRBJ1-3	NA	CASSYQGGSGNTIYF	TGCGCCAGCAGCTACCAAGGAGGCTCTGGAAACACCATATATTTT
TRBV30	TRBD1	TRBJ2-3	NA	CAWRYRDRGPTDTQYF	TGTGCCTGGAGATATAGGGACAGGGGGCCCACAGATACGCAGTATTTT
TRBV19	TRBD1	TRBJ1-2	NA	CASSSSGQGSHYGYTF	TGTGCCAGTAGTAGTTCTGGACAGGGATCGCACTATGGCTACACCTTC
TRBV30	TRBD1	TRBJ1-2	NA	CAWSQAARGYNYGYTF	TGTGCCTGGAGTCAGGCGGCCAGGGGGTATAACTATGGCTACACCTTC
TRBV4-2	TRBD2	TRBJ2-3	NA	CASSQWRGTSGGTTDTQYF	TGTGCCAGCAGCCAATGGCGGGGGACTAGCGGGGGGACCACAGATACGCAGTATTTT
TRBV27	NA	TRBJ2-7	NA	CASTTGGHEQYF	TGTGCCAGCACGACGGGGGGCCACGAGCAGTACTTC
TRBV24-1	NA	TRBJ1-2	NA	CATSDLQVHQALRDYGYTF	TGTGCCACCAGTGATTTGCAAGTTCACCAGGCCCTCCGCGACTATGGCTACACCTTC
TRBV23-1	NA	TRBJ2-1	NA	CASSPSGTGSYNEQFF	TGCGCCAGCAGTCCGTCCGGGACTGGCTCCTACAATGAGCAGTTCTTC
TRBV6-5	NA	TRBJ1-2	NA	CASTFSPGRDYGYTF	TGTGCCAGCACCTTCTCCCCGGGCAGGGACTATGGCTACACCTTC
TRBV5-1	TRBD1	TRBJ2-2	NA	CASRGQGGTGELFF	TGCGCCAGCAGGGGACAGGGCGGCACCGGGGAGCTGTTTTTT
TRBV19	NA	TRBJ1-2	NA	CASSIQGTGYGYTF	TGTGCCAGTAGTATACAGGGAACAGGTTATGGCTACACCTTC
TRBV6-5	NA	TRBJ2-7	NA	CASSYSMVSYEQYF	TGTGCCAGCAGTTACTCGATGGTCAGCTACGAGCAGTACTTC
TRBV9	TRBD2	TRBJ2-5	once	CASSISTSGQETQYF	TGTGCCAGCAGCATCTCGACTAGCGGCCAAGAGACCCAGTACTTC
TRBV19	NA	TRBJ1-6	NA	CASRMDSYSVWGNNSPLHF	TGTGCCAGTAGGATGGACAGTTACAGCGTTTGGGGTAATAATTCACCCCTCCACTTT
TRBV5-1	NA	TRBJ2-3	NA	CASSLAQGIGTDTQYF	TGCGCCAGCAGCTTGGCCCAGGGGATTGGGACAGATACGCAGTATTTT
TRBV9	TRBD2	TRBJ2-7	NA	CASSVETSGAYEQYF	TGTGCCAGCAGCGTAGAGACTAGCGGAGCCTACGAGCAGTACTTC
TRBV18	TRBD1	TRBJ2-3	NA	CASSPEFGQGADADTQYF	TGTGCCAGCTCACCTGAATTCGGACAGGGAGCTGATGCAGATACGCAGTATTTT
TRBV6-2/TRBV6-3	TRBD2	TRBJ2-3	NA	CASSPSGGPSLVTQYF	TGTGCCAGCAGCCCTAGCGGGGGGCCGTCGCTGGTTACGCAGTATTTT
TRBV7-3	TRBD1	TRBJ2-1	NA	CASSLPRGTGSVNEQFF	TGTGCCAGCAGCTTACCCCGCGGGACAGGGTCTGTAAATGAGCAGTTCTTC
TRBV6-5	NA	TRBJ2-6	once	CASSPLPAHVLTF	TGTGCCAGCAGTCCCCTGCCTGCGCACGTCCTGACTTTC
TRBV5-1	NA	TRBJ2-7	NA	CASSITQGYEQYF	TGCGCCAGCAGCATAACACAGGGATACGAGCAGTACTTC
TRBV6-5	NA	TRBJ1-2	NA	CASSYRRVGNYGYTF	TGTGCCAGCAGTTACAGGAGGGTGGGGAACTATGGCTACACCTTC
TRBV6-5	NA	TRBJ1-5	NA	CASSYSQGYQPQHF	TGTGCCAGCAGTTACTCGCAGGGGTACCAGCCCCAGCATTTT
TRBV4-3	TRBD1	TRBJ2-3	once	CASSLETGETDTQYF	TGCGCCAGCAGCCTCGAAACAGGGGAGACAGATACGCAGTATTTT
TRBV28	NA	TRBJ2-2	few	CASSAVSGGGGELFF	TGTGCCAGCAGTGCCGTTTCGGGGGGCGGCGGGGAGCTGTTTTTT
TRBV6-2/TRBV6-3	NA	TRBJ2-2	NA	CASSQRLNTGELFF	TGTGCCAGCAGTCAAAGACTGAACACCGGGGAGCTGTTTTTT
TRBV6-2/TRBV6-3	TRBD1	TRBJ1-2	NA	CASSPVDRVNFYGYTF	TGTGCCAGCAGCCCTGTGGACAGGGTCAATTTCTATGGCTACACCTTC
TRBV7-2	NA	TRBJ2-3	NA	CASSSLTTYTQYF	TGTGCCAGCAGCTCGTTGACTACTTATACGCAGTATTTT
TRBV10-2	NA	TRBJ1-1	NA	CASSNRATEAFF	TGCGCCAGCAGCAACAGGGCCACTGAAGCTTTCTTT
TRBV29-1	TRBD1	TRBJ1-5	NA	CSGADREDQPQHF	TGCAGCGGGGCGGACAGGGAAGACCAGCCCCAGCATTTT
TRBV7-9	NA	TRBJ1-4	NA	CASSLVSRREAPNEKLFF	TGTGCCAGCAGCTTAGTTTCAAGGAGGGAGGCACCTAATGAAAAACTGTTTTTT
TRBV2	TRBD2	TRBJ2-7	few	CASSLRTSGAIRRGEQYF	TGTGCCAGCAGCCTTCGGACTAGCGGGGCCATCCGAAGGGGCGAGCAGTACTTC
TRBV5-5	TRBD1	TRBJ2-7	NA	CASSQALLPGGYEQYF	TGTGCCAGCAGCCAAGCCCTTCTGCCAGGGGGCTACGAGCAGTACTTC
TRBV19	TRBD2	TRBJ2-7	NA	CASSTGGRTYEQYF	TGTGCCAGTAGTACTGGCGGGAGGACCTACGAGCAGTACTTC
TRBV25-1	NA	TRBJ1-1	NA	CASSEARGTEAFF	TGTGCCAGCAGTGAAGCACGGGGAACTGAAGCTTTCTTT
TRBV5-1	TRBD2	TRBJ2-5	NA	CASSSLAVSQETQYF	TGCGCCAGCAGCTCTCTAGCGGTATCTCAAGAGACCCAGTACTTC
TRBV9	TRBD1	TRBJ2-3	once	CASSGGPMTGATDTQYF	TGTGCCAGCAGCGGAGGGCCCATGACAGGGGCCACAGATACGCAGTATTTT
TRBV5-5	TRBD1	TRBJ2-3	NA	CASSLVQDRVLGTQYF	TGTGCCAGCAGCTTGGTACAGGACAGGGTCTTAGGTACGCAGTATTTT
TRBV2	NA	TRBJ1-5	NA	CASGDKSRQPQHF	TGTGCCAGCGGGGACAAATCGCGGCAGCCCCAGCATTTT
TRBV5-5	TRBD1	TRBJ1-2	NA	CASSSPGTGYGYTF	TGTGCCAGCAGCTCTCCCGGGACAGGCTATGGCTACACCTTC
TRBV3-1/TRBV3-2	TRBD2	TRBJ2-5	NA	CASKPGLARETQYF	TGTGCCAGCAAACCGGGACTAGCGAGGGAGACCCAGTACTTC
TRBV10-1	NA	TRBJ1-2	NA	CASSDKGSNYGYTF	TGCGCCAGCAGTGACAAGGGGTCTAACTATGGCTACACCTTC
TRBV18	NA	TRBJ1-1	NA	CASSHQVAEPNTEAFF	TGTGCCAGCTCACACCAGGTGGCAGAACCGAACACTGAAGCTTTCTTT
TRBV6-5	TRBD1	TRBJ1-5	NA	CATSRGQGLNQPQHF	TGTGCCACCTCGCGGGGACAGGGCCTTAATCAGCCCCAGCATTTT
TRBV11-1	TRBD2	TRBJ2-7	NA	CASSEGTSPDEQYF	TGTGCCAGCAGCGAGGGGACTAGCCCAGACGAGCAGTACTTC
TRBV18	NA	TRBJ2-7	NA	CASSRQAGYEQYF	TGTGCCAGCTCCCGCCAGGCGGGTTACGAGCAGTACTTC
TRBV7-9	TRBD1	TRBJ2-7	NA	CASSRDSTYEQYF	TGTGCCAGCAGCAGGGACAGTACCTACGAGCAGTACTTC